This T cell receptor (beta chain) stems from a study of graft-versus-host responses after intestinal transplantation. TCRdb's copy holds only in-frame clones and misses some; the assay was immunoSEQ multiplex PCR. Of 15,000 to 20,000 clones in the sample, 35% to 40% were seen once. The authors sorted proliferating CFSE-low CD3+CD4+ and CD3+CD8+ responders after the reaction. V was clipped by 4 bases and J by 6 bases; unmatched bases: 8. The CDR3 extends over 15 amino acids. Germline V gene data show CDR1 as LNHDA and CDR2 as SQIVND (reference sequence). The chain employs TRBV19 and TRBJ2-3; 9 bases line up with TRBD2. Sequenced here: alloreactive CD4+ T cells from a mixed lymphocyte reaction culture, sampled before transplantation. Subset: CFSE-low proliferating T cells sorted from roughly six-day pre-transplant mixed lymphocyte reaction (GvH or HvG direction). The sequence was collected from a human patient who was an organ donor for intestinal transplantation. The CDR3 spells CASSTPGGRGDTQYF. Written as DNA, the CDR3 is TGTGCCAGTAGTACCCCAGGCGGGAGGGGTGATACGCAGTATTTT.